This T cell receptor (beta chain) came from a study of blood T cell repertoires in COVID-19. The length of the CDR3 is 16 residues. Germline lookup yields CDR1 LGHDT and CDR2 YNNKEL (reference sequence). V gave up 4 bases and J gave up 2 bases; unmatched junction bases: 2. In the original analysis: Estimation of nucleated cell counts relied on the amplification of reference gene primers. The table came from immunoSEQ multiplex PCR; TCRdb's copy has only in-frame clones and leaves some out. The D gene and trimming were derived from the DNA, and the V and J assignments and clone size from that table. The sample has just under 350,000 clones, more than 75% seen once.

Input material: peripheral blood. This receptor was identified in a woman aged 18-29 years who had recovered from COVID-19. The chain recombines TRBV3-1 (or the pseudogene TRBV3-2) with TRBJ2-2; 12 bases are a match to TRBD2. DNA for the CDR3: TGTGCCAGCAGCCGACTAGCGGGAGCCAACACCGGGGAGCTGTTTTTT. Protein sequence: CASSRLAGANTGELFF.